The 20 T cell receptor beta chains presented below share a single source sample, sequenced in a study of regulatory T cells in long-lasting Graves disease. The time point here: persistent/refractory GD, antithyroid drugs over 5 years with positive TRAb. PBMC-derived RNA was used for the TCR library. The TCR beta library used iRepertoire HTBI primers with Arm-PCR amplification of CDR3. MiXCR, run by TCRdb on the multiplex PCR reads, gives a single entry per CDR3 protein. Of 350,000 to 500,000 distinct CDR3 sequences listed, roughly a fifth are singletons. Source: peripheral blood mononuclear cells (PBMCs), taken when the disease was refractory, from a patient treated with antithyroid drugs. The receptors were sampled from a female donor with Graves disease.

The rearrangement links TRBV20-1 to TRBJ2-1, with 8 bases matching TRBD2. Looked up from germline, CDR1 is DFQATT and CDR2 is SNEGSKA (reference sequence). The trim removed 6 bases at V and 5 bases at J, leaving 12 bases unmatched. The CDR3 has 15 residues. The CDR3 nucleotides are TGCAGTGCCCACCAACGGCGGGAGGTAAACAATGAGCAGTTCTTC. Translating it yields CSAHQRREVNNEQFF.

Many counts were recorded for this clonotype. CDR3 bases: TGTGCCAGCAAGGGGACACCTAGCAATCAGCCCCAGCATTTT. It yields the protein CASKGTPSNQPQHF. The chain recombines TRBV2 with TRBJ1-5, with TRBD1 as a possible D gene (6 bases). Trimming removed 7 bases from V and 0 bases from J, with 10 bases in between. Germline V lookup: CDR1 SNHLY, CDR2 FYNNEI. This CDR3 spans 14 amino acids.

V is TRBV27 and J is TRBJ2-1, with 11 positions matching TRBD2. CDR3 length: 17 residues. The germline V gene encodes CDR1 MNHEY and CDR2 SMNVEV (reference sequence). Germline trimming cut 4 bases from V and 4 bases from J; bases unmatched to any gene: 9. CDR3: CASSSLSGRAMYNEQFF. The DNA of the CDR3 is TGTGCCAGCAGTTCCCTTAGCGGGAGGGCTATGTACAATGAGCAGTTCTTC.

This clonotype was counted between two and nine times. V usage is TRBV6-1 and J usage is TRBJ1-2, with D hard to call. Trimming took off 0 bases at V and 8 bases at J, with 13 bases between the two ends. The germline CDR1 and CDR2 sequences are MNHNS and SASEGT. The CDR3 spans 14 residues. The CDR3 DNA follows: TGTGCCAGCAGTGAAGCGCTCGGGGTGCAGGGCTACACCTTC. This gives the protein CASSEALGVQGYTF.

The chain carries TRBV28 and TRBJ1-2; possible D gene TRBD1, 6 bases. This CDR3 spans 15 amino acids. V lost 3 bases, J lost 8 bases, and 19 bases lay in between. Germline V gene sequence: CDR1 MDHEN, CDR2 SYDVKM. The CDR3 DNA reads TGTGCCAGCAGTTTGCACCTACAGGGAAGAGGCGGCTACACCTTC. Protein sequence: CASSLHLQGRGGYTF.

This clonotype came up a few times. The chain recombines TRBV11-2 with TRBJ2-5, with 8 bases identical to TRBD1. Germline loops: CDR1 SGHAT, CDR2 FQNNGV. Unmatched junction bases numbered 5, after V lost 1 base and J lost 4 bases. The CDR3 sequence is 15 residues long. The CDR3 DNA reads as TGTGCCAGCAGCTTAGGCAGGGGGCAGCGAGAGACCCAGTACTTC. Translating gives CASSLGRGQRETQYF.

The rearrangement links TRBV6-5 to TRBJ1-5, with D uncertain. The CDR3 runs to 15 residues. CDR1 MNHEY and CDR2 SVGAGI come from the germline V gene. The V end lost 2 bases, the J end lost 0 bases, and 8 bases lay between the germline ends. CDR3: CASSYLRGSNQPQHF. The CDR3 DNA follows: TGTGCCAGCAGTTACCTCCGCGGTAGCAATCAGCCCCAGCATTTT.

This clonotype was seen at least ten times. This sequence joins TRBV2 and TRBJ1-5, with a weak D call TRBD1 (6 bases). Germline V lookup: CDR1 SNHLY, CDR2 FYNNEI. This CDR3 has 15 amino acids. Trimming stripped 1 base from V and 7 bases from J, with 14 bases between. The CDR3 DNA reads as TGTGCCAGCAGTGAAGAGAACGGGGGCCTGCAGCCCCAGCATTTT. Residues: CASSEENGGLQPQHF.

This clonotype was detected only a few times. The chain has TRBV6-4 and TRBJ2-5; the D is unclear. Looked up from germline, CDR1 is MRHNA and CDR2 is SNTAGT. The V and J ends lost 3 bases and 7 bases respectively, with 12 bases between them. CDR3 length equals 13 residues. Here the CDR3 reads CASSEHREGTQYF. In DNA, the CDR3 is TGTGCCAGCAGTGAGCATAGGGAAGGGACCCAGTACTTC.

This clonotype was picked up many times. This chain uses TRBV11-2 with TRBJ2-7; D is possibly TRBD1 (6 bases). CDR1 and CDR2 from the germline V gene are SGHAT and FQNNGV. There are 11 residues in the CDR3. Trimming left V 4 bases short and J 10 bases short, with 11 bases between. For the CDR3, the DNA is TGTGCCAGCAGCTCTCACAGGGAACAGTACTTC. Translation: CASSSHREQYF.

The chain has TRBV7-9 and TRBJ2-5; the D gene is possibly TRBD2 (6 bases). Germline-derived CDR1 and CDR2 are SEHNR and FQNEAQ (reference sequence). This CDR3 spans 15 amino acids. V was trimmed by 0 bases and J by 7 bases, leaving 15 bases between them. CDR3 region: CASSLAIGSVGTQYF. The CDR3 DNA is TGTGCCAGCAGCTTAGCGATCGGGAGTGTCGGGACCCAGTACTTC. Combining the CDR3 with reference TRBV7-9 and TRBJ2-5 gives the whole variable domain DTGVSQNPRHKITKRGQNVTFRCDPISEHNRLYWYRQTLGQGPEFLTYFQNEAQLEKSRLLSDRFSAERPKGSFSTLEIQRTEQGDSAMYLCASSLAIGSVGTQYFGPGTRLLVL.

V gene TRBV5-6 combines with J gene TRBJ2-5, with D unclear. V was shortened by 6 bases and J by 4 bases, with 13 bases between the two germline ends. CDR1 is SGHDT and CDR2 is YYEEEE in the germline V gene. This CDR3 is 13 amino acids long. CDR3 sequence reads: CASNPMRSETQYF. CDR3 in DNA: TGTGCCAGCAACCCGATGCGTTCAGAGACCCAGTACTTC.

CDR3 amino acids: CSVEDRYRGFEQYF. The DNA of the CDR3 is TGCAGCGTTGAAGATCGCTACAGGGGATTCGAGCAGTACTTC. This chain connects TRBV29-1 to TRBJ2-7, with 7 bases that match TRBD1. The V and J ends lost 0 bases and 6 bases, in that order; junction bases with no gene match: 8. This CDR3 has 14 residues. Looked up from germline, CDR1 is SQVTM and CDR2 is ANQGSEA.

The chain couples TRBV6-2 or TRBV6-3 to TRBJ1-3, with no clear D. The CDR3 runs 16 residues. CDR1 and CDR2 from the germline V gene are MNHEY and SVGEGT. V dropped 6 bases and J dropped 0 bases, with 15 bases sitting between them. CDR3 amino acids: CASSLEDASSGNTIYF. The CDR3 DNA reads TGTGCCAGCAGCCTAGAAGACGCCTCCTCTGGAAACACCATATATTTT.

This clonotype was picked up one time. The gene calls are TRBV5-1 and TRBJ2-2; D is uncertain. Germline V CDR1 and CDR2: SGHRS, YFSETQ. V lost 0 bases and J 4 bases, leaving 10 bases between the germline ends. This CDR3 contains 15 residues. CDR3: CASSLGRTGTGELFF. The CDR3 nucleotides read TGCGCCAGCAGCTTGGGTAGGACGGGCACCGGGGAGCTGTTTTTT.

As concerns this clonotype: Compared with germline, one end of the junction differs, possibly owing to a read error. This chain joins TRBV30 and TRBJ2-7; 11 bases align to TRBD2. Per the germline V gene, CDR1 is GTSNPN and CDR2 is SVGIG (reference sequence). The CDR3 is made up of 14 amino acids. The CDR3 spells CASSSGRVSYEQYF. CDR3 coding DNA: TGTGCCTCGAGTAGCGGGAGGGTCTCCTACGAGCAGTACTTC.

This clonotype showed up many times. The genes are TRBV28 and TRBJ1-2, with D unclear. Per germline, CDR1 MDHEN and CDR2 SYDVKM. Trimming cost V 7 bases and J 4 bases, with 22 bases left between them. The CDR3 has 16 residues. The CDR3 nucleotides read TGTGCCAGCAACACTCCCGGGTATTTGGAAGTCTATGGCTACACCTTC. This translates into CASNTPGYLEVYGYTF.

This clonotype was counted only a few times. V gene TRBV7-3 combines with J gene TRBJ2-2, with D unclear. Germline loops: CDR1 SGHTA, CDR2 FQGTGA. The CDR3 has 13 residues. Trimming pared 4 bases from V and 4 bases from J, leaving 7 bases between. DNA of the CDR3: TGTGCCAGCAGCTCCGCCGGCACCGGGGAGCTGTTTTTT. Residues: CASSSAGTGELFF.

This clonotype occurred once. The chain carries TRBV5-6 and TRBJ2-1, with 11 bases aligning to TRBD2. There are 15 residues in the CDR3. Germline V CDR1 and CDR2: SGHDT, YYEEEE. V was pared by 2 bases and J by 9 bases, with 7 bases of the junction left unmatched. CDR3 residues: CASSFGSGRASEQFF. CDR3 bases: TGTGCCAGCAGCTTTGGTAGCGGGAGGGCCAGTGAGCAGTTCTTC.

This chain uses TRBV20-1 with TRBJ2-2; tentative D call: TRBD2 (7 bases). This CDR3 is built from 17 residues. Between the trimmed V and J ends, which lost 0 bases and 3 bases, there was a span of 17 bases. In germline, CDR1 is DFQATT, CDR2 SNEGSKA (reference sequence). The CDR3 sequence is CSAREGASGIDTGELFF. The CDR3 DNA is TGCAGTGCTAGAGAGGGGGCGAGCGGGATCGACACCGGGGAGCTGTTTTTT.